The 9 T cell receptor beta chains presented below share a single source sample, sequenced in a study of blood T cell repertoires in COVID-19. This table comes from immunoSEQ multiplex PCR, and its TCRdb copy is limited to in-frame clones, with some not included. This sample yields approximately 200,000 clones, of which 94% are seen a single time; 0.7% to 0.8% belongs to the top ten. The specimen was peripheral blood. All receptors derive from a young man with COVID-19, enrolled during active disease.

CDR3 loop: CASSIVFRGDEQFF. The DNA of the CDR3 is TGTGCCAGTAGTATAGTCTTCAGGGGCGATGAGCAGTTCTTC. The chain carries TRBV19 and TRBJ2-1; TRBD1 is a possible D gene (6 bases). The V end was cut by 1 base, the J end by 8 bases, with 12 bases between. The CDR3 is 14 residues long. Germline CDR1 LNHDA, CDR2 SQIVND (reference sequence). Together with reference TRBV19 and TRBJ2-1, the CDR3 gives the full variable domain: DGGITQSPKYLFRKEGQNVTLSCEQNLNHDAMYWYRQDPGQGLRLIYYSQIVNDFQKGDIAEGYSVSREKKESFPLTVTSAQKNPTAFYLCASSIVFRGDEQFFGPGTRLTVL.

The chain is built from TRBV4-1 and TRBJ1-4, with D possibly matching TRBD1 (6 bases). The CDR3 is made up of 14 amino acids. Germline V CDR1 and CDR2: MGHRA, YSYEKL. V was trimmed by 5 bases and J by 8 bases, leaving 15 bases between them. DNA of the CDR3: TGCGCCAGCAGCGGTCATGGAAGGGGGGAAAAACTGTTTTTT. As protein: CASSGHGRGEKLFF.

The sample holds one count of this clone. The chain carries TRBV3-1 (or the pseudogene TRBV3-2) and TRBJ2-7, with 10 bases identical to TRBD1. Germline values: CDR1 LGHDT, CDR2 YNNKEL (reference sequence). Trimming cost V 4 bases and J 3 bases; bases outside gene matches: 9. This CDR3 is 16 amino acids long. The CDR3 nucleotides read TGTGCCAGCAGCCCCCATTCGGGACAGGGGAACTACGAGCAGTACTTC. The encoded protein is CASSPHSGQGNYEQYF.

This clone has just one count. CDR3 DNA: TGTGCCAGCAGTCTGACACTCTTAGATACGCAGTATTTT. Encoded protein: CASSLTLLDTQYF. V and J are TRBV14 and TRBJ2-3; D gene uncertain. CDR3 size: 13 residues. CDR1 is SGHDN, CDR2 FVKESK, per germline. V lost 6 bases, J lost 5 bases, and 12 bases lay in between. Full variable domain (outside the CDR3, taken from reference TRBV14 and TRBJ2-3): EAGVTQFPSHSVIEKGQTVTLRCDPISGHDNLYWYRRVMGKEIKFLLHFVKESKQDESGMPNNRFLAERTGGTYSTLKVQPAELEDSGVYFCASSLTLLDTQYFGPGTRLTVL.

This clone was seen a handful of times. The chain links TRBV2 to TRBJ1-1; maybe TRBD1 (5 bases). V dropped 6 bases and J dropped 3 bases, with 17 bases sitting between them. This CDR3 region has 15 residues. Germline CDR1 SNHLY, CDR2 FYNNEI. CDR3 residues: CASRFIGGGYTEAFF. The DNA for the CDR3 is TGTGCCAGCAGATTTATCGGGGGTGGATACACTGAAGCTTTCTTT.

This clone appeared a few times. The chain carries TRBV6-5 and TRBJ1-2; 9 bases fit TRBD1. V lost 6 bases to trimming and J lost 8 bases; unmatched junction nucleotides: 13. In germline, CDR1 is MNHEY, CDR2 SVGAGI. This CDR3 region has 15 residues. For the CDR3, the DNA is TGTGCCAGCAGCTACACAGGGGGCGCACCTAAGGGCTACACCTTC. Amino acid sequence: CASSYTGGAPKGYTF.

The J gene is TRBJ1-1, the V gene TRBV14, with 7 bases identical to TRBD1. The V gene's germline CDR1 is SGHDN and CDR2 FVKESK. The CDR3 covers 14 residues. Trimming at V came to 2 bases and at J to 5 bases, leaving 5 bases not matched to a gene. The CDR3 spells CASSQRGRGTEAFF. The DNA of the CDR3 is TGTGCCAGCAGCCAAAGGGGCAGGGGGACTGAAGCTTTCTTT.

V is TRBV2 and J is TRBJ2-3, with no clear D. Germline CDR1 and CDR2: SNHLY and FYNNEI. The ends were cut back, 3 bases at V and 11 bases at J, with 6 bases in the middle. The length of the CDR3 is 10 residues. CDR3 sequence: CASSEERQYF. The CDR3 DNA follows: TGTGCCAGCAGTGAGGAGAGGCAGTATTTT.

The chain combines TRBV19 with TRBJ1-2, with D unresolved. CDR1 is LNHDA and CDR2 is SQIVND in the germline V gene (reference sequence). Trimming shortened V by 3 bases and J by 7 bases, and 9 bases separated the two germline ends. The CDR3 length is 12 residues. CDR3 protein: CASSMGSIGYTF. The CDR3 nucleotides are TGTGCCAGTAGTATGGGCAGCATTGGCTACACCTTC. Combining the CDR3 with reference TRBV19 and TRBJ1-2 gives the whole variable domain DGGITQSPKYLFRKEGQNVTLSCEQNLNHDAMYWYRQDPGQGLRLIYYSQIVNDFQKGDIAEGYSVSREKKESFPLTVTSAQKNPTAFYLCASSMGSIGYTFGSGTRLTVV.